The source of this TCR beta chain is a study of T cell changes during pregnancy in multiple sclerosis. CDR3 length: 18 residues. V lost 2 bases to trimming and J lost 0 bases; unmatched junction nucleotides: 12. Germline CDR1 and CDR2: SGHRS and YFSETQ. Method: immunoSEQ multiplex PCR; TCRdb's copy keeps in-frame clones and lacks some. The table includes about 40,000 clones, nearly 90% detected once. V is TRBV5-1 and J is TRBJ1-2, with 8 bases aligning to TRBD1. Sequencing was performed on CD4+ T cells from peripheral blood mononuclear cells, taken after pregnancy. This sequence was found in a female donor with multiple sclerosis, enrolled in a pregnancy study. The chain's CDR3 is CASSFRPQGANPNYGYTF. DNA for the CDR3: TGCGCCAGCAGCTTTAGACCCCAGGGGGCTAACCCTAACTATGGCTACACCTTC.